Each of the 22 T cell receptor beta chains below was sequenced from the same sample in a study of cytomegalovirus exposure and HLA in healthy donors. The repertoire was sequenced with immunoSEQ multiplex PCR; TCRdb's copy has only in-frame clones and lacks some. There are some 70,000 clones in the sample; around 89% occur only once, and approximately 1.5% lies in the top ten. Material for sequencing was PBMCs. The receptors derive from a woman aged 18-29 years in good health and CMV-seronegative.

For the CDR3, the DNA is TGTGCCAGTAGTCCCGGACTAGCGGGAGTCAGGTACGAGCAGTACTTC. It translates to CASSPGLAGVRYEQYF. The V and J genes are TRBV19 and TRBJ2-7, with 13 bases aligning to TRBD2. The CDR3 has 16 amino acids. Germline V CDR1 and CDR2: LNHDA, SQIVND (reference sequence). V was pared by 5 bases and J by 4 bases, with 8 bases of the junction left unmatched.

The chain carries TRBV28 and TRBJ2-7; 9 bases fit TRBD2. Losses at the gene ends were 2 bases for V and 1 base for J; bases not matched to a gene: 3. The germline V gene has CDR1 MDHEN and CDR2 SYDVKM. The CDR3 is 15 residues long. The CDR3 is CASSLGSGSSYEQYF. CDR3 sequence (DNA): TGTGCCAGCAGTTTAGGTAGCGGGAGTTCCTACGAGCAGTACTTC. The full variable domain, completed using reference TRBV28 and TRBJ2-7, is DVKVTQSSRYLVKRTGEKVFLECVQDMDHENMFWYRQDPGLGLRLIYFSYDVKMKEKGDIPEGYSVSREKKERFSLILESASTNQTSMYLCASSLGSGSSYEQYFGPGTRLTVT.

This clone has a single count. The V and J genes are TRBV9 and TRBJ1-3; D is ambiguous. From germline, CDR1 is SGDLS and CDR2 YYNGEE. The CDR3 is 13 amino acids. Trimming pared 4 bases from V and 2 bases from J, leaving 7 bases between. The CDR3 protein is CASSFGTGNTIYF. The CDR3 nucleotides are TGTGCCAGCAGCTTCGGGACTGGAAACACCATATATTTT. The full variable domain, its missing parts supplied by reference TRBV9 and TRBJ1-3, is DSGVTQTPKHLITATGQRVTLRCSPRSGDLSVYWYQQSLDQGLQFLIQYYNGEERAKGNILERFSAQQFPDLHSELNLSSLELGDSALYFCASSFGTGNTIYFGEGSWLTVV.

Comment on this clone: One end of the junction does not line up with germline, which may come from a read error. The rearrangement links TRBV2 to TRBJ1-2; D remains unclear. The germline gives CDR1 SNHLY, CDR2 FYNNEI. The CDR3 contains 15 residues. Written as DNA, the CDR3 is TGTGCCAGCAGTGAAACAGCGGCGGTTGGTCGCGGCTACACATTC. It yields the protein CASSETAAVGRGYTF.

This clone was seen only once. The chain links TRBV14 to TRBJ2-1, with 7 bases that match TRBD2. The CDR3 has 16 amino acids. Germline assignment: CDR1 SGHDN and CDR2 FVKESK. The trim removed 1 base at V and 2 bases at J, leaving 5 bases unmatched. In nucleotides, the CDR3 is TGTGCCAGCAGCCAAGGGTCCGGGACTACCTACAATGAGCAGTTCTTC. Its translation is CASSQGSGTTYNEQFF.

For the CDR3, the DNA is TGTGCCAGCAGCTTTAGGGGCCGCACAGATACGCAGTATTTT. Amino acids: CASSFRGRTDTQYF. The rearrangement uses TRBV7-2 and TRBJ2-3, with D possibly TRBD1 on 5 matching bases. CDR1 and CDR2 from the germline V gene are SGHTA and FQGNSA. V was clipped by 3 bases and J by 1 base, with 8 bases between them. The CDR3 is 14 amino acids.

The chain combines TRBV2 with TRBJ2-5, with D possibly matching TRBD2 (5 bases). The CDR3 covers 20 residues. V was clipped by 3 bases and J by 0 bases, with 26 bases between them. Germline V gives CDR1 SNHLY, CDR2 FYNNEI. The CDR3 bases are TGTGCCAGCAGTGAGGAAGTGGGAGTAGTATTTGAGACGTACCAAGAGACCCAGTACTTC. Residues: CASSEEVGVVFETYQETQYF.

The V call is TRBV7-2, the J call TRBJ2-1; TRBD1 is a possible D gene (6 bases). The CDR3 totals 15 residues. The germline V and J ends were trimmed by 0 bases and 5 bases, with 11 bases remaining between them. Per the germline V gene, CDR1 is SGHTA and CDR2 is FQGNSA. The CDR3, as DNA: TGTGCCAGCAGCTTAGCGGACAGCTACAACAATGAGCAGTTCTTC. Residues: CASSLADSYNNEQFF.

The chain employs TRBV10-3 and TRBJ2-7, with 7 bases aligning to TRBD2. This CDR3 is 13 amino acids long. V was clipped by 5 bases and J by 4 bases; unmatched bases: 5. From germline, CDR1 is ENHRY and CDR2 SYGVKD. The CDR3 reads CAISPGTKYEQYF. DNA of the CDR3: TGTGCCATCAGTCCTGGGACTAAATACGAGCAGTACTTC.

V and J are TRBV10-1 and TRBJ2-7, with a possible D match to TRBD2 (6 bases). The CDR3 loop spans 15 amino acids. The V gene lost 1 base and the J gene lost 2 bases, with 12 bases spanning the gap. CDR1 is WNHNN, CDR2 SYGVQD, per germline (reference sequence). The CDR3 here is CASSELRTKAYEQYF. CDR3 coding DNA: TGCGCCAGCAGTGAGTTGCGGACTAAAGCCTACGAGCAGTACTTC.

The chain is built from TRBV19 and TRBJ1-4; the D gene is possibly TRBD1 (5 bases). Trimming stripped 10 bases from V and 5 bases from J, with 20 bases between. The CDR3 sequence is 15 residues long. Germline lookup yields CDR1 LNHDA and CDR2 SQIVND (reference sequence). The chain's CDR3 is CATREQAVRNEKLFF. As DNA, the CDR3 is TGTGCCACTAGAGAACAGGCCGTGAGAAATGAAAAACTGTTTTTT.

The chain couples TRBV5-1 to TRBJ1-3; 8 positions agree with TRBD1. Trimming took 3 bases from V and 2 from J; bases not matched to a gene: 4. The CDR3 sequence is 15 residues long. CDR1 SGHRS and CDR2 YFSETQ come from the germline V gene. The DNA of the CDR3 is TGCGCCAGCAGCTCACGGACAGGGACTGGAAACACCATATATTTT. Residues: CASSSRTGTGNTIYF.

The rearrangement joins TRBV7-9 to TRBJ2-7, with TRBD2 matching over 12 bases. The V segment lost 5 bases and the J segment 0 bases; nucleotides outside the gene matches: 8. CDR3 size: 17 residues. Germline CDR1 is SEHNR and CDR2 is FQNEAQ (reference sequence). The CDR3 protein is CASSRRGLAGSSYEQYF. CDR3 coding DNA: TGTGCCAGCAGCCGCCGAGGACTAGCGGGGAGCTCCTACGAGCAGTACTTC.

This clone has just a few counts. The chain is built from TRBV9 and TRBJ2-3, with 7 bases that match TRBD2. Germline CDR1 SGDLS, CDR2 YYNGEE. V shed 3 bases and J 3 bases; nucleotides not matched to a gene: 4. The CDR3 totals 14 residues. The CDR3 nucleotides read TGTGCCAGCAGCGCCGGGACTACTACAGATACGCAGTATTTT. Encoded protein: CASSAGTTTDTQYF.

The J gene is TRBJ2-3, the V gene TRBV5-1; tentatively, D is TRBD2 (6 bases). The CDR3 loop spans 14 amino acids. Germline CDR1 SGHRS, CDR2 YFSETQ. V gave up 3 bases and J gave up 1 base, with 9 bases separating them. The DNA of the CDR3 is TGCGCCAGCAGCTGGGGGGACGGCACAGATACGCAGTATTTT. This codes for CASSWGDGTDTQYF.

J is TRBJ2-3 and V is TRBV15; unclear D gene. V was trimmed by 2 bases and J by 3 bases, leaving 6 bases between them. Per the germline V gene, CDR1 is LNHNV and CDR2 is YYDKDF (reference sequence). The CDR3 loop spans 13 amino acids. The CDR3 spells CATSRSQTDTQYF. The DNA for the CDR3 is TGTGCCACCAGCAGATCGCAGACAGATACGCAGTATTTT.

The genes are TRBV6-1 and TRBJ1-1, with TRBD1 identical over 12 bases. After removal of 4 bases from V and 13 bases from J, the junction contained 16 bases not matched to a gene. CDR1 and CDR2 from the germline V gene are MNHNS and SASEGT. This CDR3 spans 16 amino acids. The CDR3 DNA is TGTGCCAGCAGTGCCTTACCCGGGACAGGGGGCCAAAGGGGTTTCTTT. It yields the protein CASSALPGTGGQRGFF.

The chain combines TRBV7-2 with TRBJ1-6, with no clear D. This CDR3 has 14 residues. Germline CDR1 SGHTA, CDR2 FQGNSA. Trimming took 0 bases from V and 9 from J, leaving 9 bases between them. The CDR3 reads CASSLAARSSPLHF. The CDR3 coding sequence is TGTGCCAGCAGCTTAGCTGCCCGGAGTTCACCCCTCCACTTT.

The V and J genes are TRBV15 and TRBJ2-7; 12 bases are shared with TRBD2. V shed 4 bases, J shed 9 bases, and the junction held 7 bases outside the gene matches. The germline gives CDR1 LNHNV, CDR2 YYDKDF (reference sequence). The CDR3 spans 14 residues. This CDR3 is CATSISLAGGRQYF. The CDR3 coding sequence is TGTGCCACCAGCATCTCCCTAGCGGGGGGGCGGCAGTACTTC.

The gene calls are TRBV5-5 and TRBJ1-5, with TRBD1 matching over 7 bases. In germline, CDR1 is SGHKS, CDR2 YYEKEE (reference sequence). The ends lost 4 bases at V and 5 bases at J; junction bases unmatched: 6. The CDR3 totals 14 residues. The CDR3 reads CASSAVTGDQPQHF. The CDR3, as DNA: TGTGCCAGCAGCGCCGTTACAGGGGATCAGCCCCAGCATTTT.

The CDR3 coding sequence is TGCGCCAGCACCCACTACGAAGGAGGAACCGGGGAGCTGTTTTTT. Translation gives CASTHYEGGTGELFF. V and J are TRBV4-1 and TRBJ2-2, with D possibly TRBD2 on 5 matching bases. Germline values: CDR1 MGHRA, CDR2 YSYEKL. The CDR3 is made up of 15 amino acids. Trimming pared 7 bases from V and 5 bases from J, leaving 17 bases between.

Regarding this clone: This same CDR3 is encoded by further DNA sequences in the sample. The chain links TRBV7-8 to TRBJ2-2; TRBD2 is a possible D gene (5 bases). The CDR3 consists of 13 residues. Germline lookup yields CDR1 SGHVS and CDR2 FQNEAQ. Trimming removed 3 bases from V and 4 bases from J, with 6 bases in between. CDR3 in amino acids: CASSLDSTGELFF. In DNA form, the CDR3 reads TGTGCCAGCAGCTTGGACTCCACCGGGGAGCTGTTTTTT.